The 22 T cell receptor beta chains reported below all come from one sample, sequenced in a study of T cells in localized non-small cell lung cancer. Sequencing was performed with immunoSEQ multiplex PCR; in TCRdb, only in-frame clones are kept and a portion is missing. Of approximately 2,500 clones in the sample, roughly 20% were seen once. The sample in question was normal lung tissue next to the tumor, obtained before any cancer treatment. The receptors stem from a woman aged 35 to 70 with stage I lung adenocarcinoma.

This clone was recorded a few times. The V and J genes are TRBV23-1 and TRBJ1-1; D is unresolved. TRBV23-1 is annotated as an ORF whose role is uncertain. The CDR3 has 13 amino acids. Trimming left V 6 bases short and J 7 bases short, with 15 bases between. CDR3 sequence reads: CASSWGREFEAFF. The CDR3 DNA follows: TGCGCCAGCAGCTGGGGAAGGGAGTTTGAAGCTTTCTTT.

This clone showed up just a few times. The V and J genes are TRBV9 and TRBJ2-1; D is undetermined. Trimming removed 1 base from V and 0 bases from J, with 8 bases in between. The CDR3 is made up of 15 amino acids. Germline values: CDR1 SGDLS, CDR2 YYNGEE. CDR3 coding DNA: TGTGCCAGCAGCGTAATCCCCAGCTCCTACAATGAGCAGTTCTTC. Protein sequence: CASSVIPSSYNEQFF.

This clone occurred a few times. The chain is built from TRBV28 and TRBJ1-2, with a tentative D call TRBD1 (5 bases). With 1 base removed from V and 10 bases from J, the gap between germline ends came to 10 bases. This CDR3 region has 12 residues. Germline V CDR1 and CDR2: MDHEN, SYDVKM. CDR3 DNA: TGTGCCAGCAGTTTATATGGGGGAGACTACACCTTC. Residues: CASSLYGGDYTF.

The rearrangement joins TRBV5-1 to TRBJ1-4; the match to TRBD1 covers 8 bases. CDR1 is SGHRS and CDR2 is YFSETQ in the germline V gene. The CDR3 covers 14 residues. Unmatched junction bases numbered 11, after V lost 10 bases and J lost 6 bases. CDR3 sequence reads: CASTSGQDYEKLFF. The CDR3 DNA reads TGCGCCTCCACCTCGGGACAGGATTATGAAAAACTGTTTTTT.

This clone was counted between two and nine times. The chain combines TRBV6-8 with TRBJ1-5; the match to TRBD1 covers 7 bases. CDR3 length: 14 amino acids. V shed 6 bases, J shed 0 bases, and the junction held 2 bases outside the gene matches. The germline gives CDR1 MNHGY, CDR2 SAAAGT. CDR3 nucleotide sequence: TGTGCCAGCAGAGGGGACAGTAGCAATCAGCCCCAGCATTTT. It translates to CASRGDSSNQPQHF.

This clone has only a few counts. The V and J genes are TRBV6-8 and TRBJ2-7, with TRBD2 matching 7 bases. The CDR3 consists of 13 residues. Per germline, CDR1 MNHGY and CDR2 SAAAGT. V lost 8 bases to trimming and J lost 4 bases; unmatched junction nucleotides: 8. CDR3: CASGPGGRYEQYF. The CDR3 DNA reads TGTGCCAGCGGTCCGGGGGGTCGTTACGAGCAGTACTTC.

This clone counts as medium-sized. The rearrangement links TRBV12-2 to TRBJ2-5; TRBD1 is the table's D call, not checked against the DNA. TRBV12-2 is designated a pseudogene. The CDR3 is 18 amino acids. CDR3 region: CASRLGGLWAGRGETQYF. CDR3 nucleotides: TGTGCAAGTCGCTTAGGGGGGCTATGGGCAGGGCGAGGAGAGACCCAGTACTTC.

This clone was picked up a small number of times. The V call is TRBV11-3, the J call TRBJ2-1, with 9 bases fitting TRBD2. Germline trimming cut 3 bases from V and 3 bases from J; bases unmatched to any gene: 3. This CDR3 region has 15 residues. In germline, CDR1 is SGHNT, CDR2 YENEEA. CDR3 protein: CASSLSGGSYNEQFF. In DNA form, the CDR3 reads TGTGCCAGCAGCTTGAGCGGGGGGAGCTACAATGAGCAGTTCTTC. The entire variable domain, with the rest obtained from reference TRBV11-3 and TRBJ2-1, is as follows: EAGVVQSPRYKIIEKKQPVAFWCNPISGHNTLYWYLQNLGQGPELLIRYENEEAVDDSQLPKDRFSAERLKGVDSTLKIQPAELGDSAVYLCASSLSGGSYNEQFFGPGTRLTVL.

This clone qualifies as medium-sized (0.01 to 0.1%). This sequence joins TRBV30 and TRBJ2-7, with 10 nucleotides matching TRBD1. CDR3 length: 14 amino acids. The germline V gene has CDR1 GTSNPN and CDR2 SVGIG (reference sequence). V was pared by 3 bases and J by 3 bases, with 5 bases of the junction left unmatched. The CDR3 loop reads CAWSVGQGIYEQYF. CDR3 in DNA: TGTGCCTGGAGCGTGGGACAGGGGATCTACGAGCAGTACTTC. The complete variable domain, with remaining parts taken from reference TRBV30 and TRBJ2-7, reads SQTIHQWPATLVQPVGSPLSLECTVEGTSNPNLYWYRQAAGRGLQLLFYSVGIGQISSEVPQNLSASRPQDRQFILSSKKLLLSDSGFYLCAWSVGQGIYEQYFGPGTRLTVT.

The CDR3 region is CASSRTSGVSTDTQYF. CDR3 nucleotides: TGTGCCAGCAGCCGGACTAGCGGGGTTAGCACAGATACGCAGTATTTT. The chain has TRBV6-8 and TRBJ2-3, with TRBD2 identical over 12 bases. J gave up 0 bases and V 6 bases, and 4 bases lay outside the gene matches. Germline-derived CDR1 and CDR2 are MNHGY and SAAAGT. This CDR3 region has 16 residues.

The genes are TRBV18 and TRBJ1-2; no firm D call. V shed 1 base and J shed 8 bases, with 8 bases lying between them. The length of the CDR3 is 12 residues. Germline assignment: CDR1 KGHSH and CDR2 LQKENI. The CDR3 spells CASSPLGQGYTF. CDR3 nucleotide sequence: TGTGCCAGCTCACCACTTGGCCAAGGCTACACCTTC.

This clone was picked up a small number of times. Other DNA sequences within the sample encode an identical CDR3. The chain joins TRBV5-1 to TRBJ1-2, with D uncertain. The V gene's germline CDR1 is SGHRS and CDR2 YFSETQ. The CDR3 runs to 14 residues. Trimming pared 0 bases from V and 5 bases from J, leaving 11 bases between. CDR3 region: CASSLEQARYGYTF. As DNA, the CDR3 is TGCGCCAGCAGCTTGGAGCAGGCAAGGTATGGCTACACCTTC.

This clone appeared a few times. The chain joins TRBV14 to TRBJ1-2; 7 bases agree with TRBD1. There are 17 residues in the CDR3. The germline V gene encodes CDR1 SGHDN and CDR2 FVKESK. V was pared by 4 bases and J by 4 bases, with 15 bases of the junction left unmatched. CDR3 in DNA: TGTGCCAGCAGCCCGACGGGACAGCAGCTCCCCCCCTATGGCTACACCTTC. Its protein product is CASSPTGQQLPPYGYTF.

For the CDR3, the DNA is TGTGCCAGTAGCCCCCTAGTGGGGGTACGCACTGAAGCTTTCTTT. Its translation: CASSPLVGVRTEAFF. The chain recombines TRBV19 with TRBJ1-1; weak D call: TRBD1 (5 bases). The V gene lost 6 bases and the J gene lost 4 bases, with 18 bases spanning the gap. This CDR3 is built from 15 residues. Looked up from germline, CDR1 is LNHDA and CDR2 is SQIVND (reference sequence). Drawing the rest from reference TRBV19 and TRBJ1-1, the complete variable domain is DGGITQSPKYLFRKEGQNVTLSCEQNLNHDAMYWYRQDPGQGLRLIYYSQIVNDFQKGDIAEGYSVSREKKESFPLTVTSAQKNPTAFYLCASSPLVGVRTEAFFGQGTRLTVV.

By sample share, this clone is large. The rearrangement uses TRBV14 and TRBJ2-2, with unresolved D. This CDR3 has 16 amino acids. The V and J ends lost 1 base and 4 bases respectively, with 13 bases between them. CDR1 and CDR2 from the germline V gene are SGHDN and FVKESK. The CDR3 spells CASSQGIWFITGELFF. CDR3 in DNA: TGTGCCAGCAGCCAAGGGATTTGGTTCATCACCGGGGAGCTGTTTTTT.

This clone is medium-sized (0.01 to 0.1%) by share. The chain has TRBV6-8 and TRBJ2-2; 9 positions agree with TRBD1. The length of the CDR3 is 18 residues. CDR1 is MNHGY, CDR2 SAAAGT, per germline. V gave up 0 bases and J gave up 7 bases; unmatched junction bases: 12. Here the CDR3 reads CASSYSGTGRGVGGELFF. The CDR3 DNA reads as TGTGCCAGCAGTTACTCAGGGACAGGGAGAGGAGTTGGCGGGGAGCTGTTTTTT.

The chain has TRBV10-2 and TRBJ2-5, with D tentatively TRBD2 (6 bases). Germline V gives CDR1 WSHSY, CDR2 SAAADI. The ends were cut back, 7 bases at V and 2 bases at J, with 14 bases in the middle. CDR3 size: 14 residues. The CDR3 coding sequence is TGCGCCAGCAAACGGGAGTGGGGGCAAGAGACCCAGTACTTC. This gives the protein CASKREWGQETQYF.

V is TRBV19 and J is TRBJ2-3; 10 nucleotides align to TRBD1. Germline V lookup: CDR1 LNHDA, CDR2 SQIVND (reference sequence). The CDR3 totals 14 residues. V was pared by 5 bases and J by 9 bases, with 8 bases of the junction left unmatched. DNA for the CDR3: TGTGCCAGTAGTCTTCCCGCGGGACAGGGGACGCAGTATTTT. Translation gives CASSLPAGQGTQYF.

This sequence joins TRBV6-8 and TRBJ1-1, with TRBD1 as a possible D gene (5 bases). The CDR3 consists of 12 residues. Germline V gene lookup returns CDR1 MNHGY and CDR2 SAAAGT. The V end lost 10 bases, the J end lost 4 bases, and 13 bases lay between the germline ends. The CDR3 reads CATGFDSTEAFF. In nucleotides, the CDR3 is TGTGCCACAGGGTTCGACTCCACTGAAGCTTTCTTT.

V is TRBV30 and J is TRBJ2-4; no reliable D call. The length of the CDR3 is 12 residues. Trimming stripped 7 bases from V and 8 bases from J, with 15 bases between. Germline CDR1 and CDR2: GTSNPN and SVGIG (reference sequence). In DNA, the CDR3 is TGTGCCTATTCGTTTCAAGAAGACATTCAGTACTTC. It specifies CAYSFQEDIQYF.

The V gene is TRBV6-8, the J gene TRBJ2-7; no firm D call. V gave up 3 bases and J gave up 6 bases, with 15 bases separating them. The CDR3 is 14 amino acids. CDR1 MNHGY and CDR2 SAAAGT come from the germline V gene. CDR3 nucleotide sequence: TGTGCCAGCAGTTATCTTTGGGCGTCAGCCGAGCAGTACTTC. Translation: CASSYLWASAEQYF.

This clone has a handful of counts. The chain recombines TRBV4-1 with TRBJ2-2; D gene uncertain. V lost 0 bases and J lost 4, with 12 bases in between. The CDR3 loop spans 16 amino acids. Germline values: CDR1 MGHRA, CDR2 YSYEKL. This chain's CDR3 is CASSQDPSGTTGELFF. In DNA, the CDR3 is TGCGCCAGCAGCCAAGATCCTTCAGGTACCACCGGGGAGCTGTTTTTT.